This TCR beta chain was captured by sequencing in a study of blood T cells in healthy people across ages. Whole-study findings and limits: Age showed a roughly linear inverse relationship with TCR beta diversity per million T cells.

The CDR3 runs 16 residues. V trimming: 4 bases; J trimming: 6 bases; junction bases outside the gene matches: 14. Germline V gene data show CDR1 as SGHRS and CDR2 as YFSETQ. Sample donors were healthy Caucasian individuals that came from Russia, aged roughly 6 to 100. Peripheral blood, about 10 milliliters per donor, was collected. The use of a sample-barcoded 5' primer and a J-beta primer mix characterized a second PCR of roughly 6 to 12 cycles. TCRdb reprocessed the 5' RACE reads with MiXCR, giving one entry per CDR3 protein. The sample has 780,000 or so distinct CDR3 sequences; roughly 50% are singletons. Points on this clonotype: Antigen specificity is unknown.

This chain links TRBV5-1 with TRBJ2-7; 9 nucleotides line up with TRBD1. The specimen was blood. This clonotype was sampled from a man older than 75 in good health. CDR3 bases: TGCGCCAGCAGCGCGCATTCCGGGACAGGGTTGGTCGAGCAGTACTTC. This gives the protein CASSAHSGTGLVEQYF.